This is a list of T cell receptor beta chains from one sample in a study of cytomegalovirus exposure and HLA in healthy donors. Data came from immunoSEQ multiplex PCR; TCRdb stores just in-frame clones and leaves some out. The sample contains about 150,000 clones, roughly 82% of which appear only once. The sample comprised PBMCs. The receptors were gathered from a man aged 45-65 years in good health and CMV-seropositive. Each CDR3 is given without its conserved first and last residue. Each record gives: J gene, D gene, clone size, V gene, CDR3 protein. D genes are given only for firm matches. Size tells how often a clone was seen (once, few, many) or the class of an expanded clone, and some rows leave it out.

j_call: TRBJ1-6
d_call: TRBD1
clone_size: -
v_call: TRBV5-1
cdr3_aa: ASSSNPGTGTDSPLH

j_call: TRBJ2-1
d_call: TRBD2
clone_size: -
v_call: TRBV29-1
cdr3_aa: SGRAAGVGEQF

j_call: TRBJ2-7
d_call: -
clone_size: -
v_call: TRBV4-1
cdr3_aa: ASSSGTLSEQY

j_call: TRBJ2-3
d_call: TRBD2
clone_size: -
v_call: TRBV4-2
cdr3_aa: ASSHGTSGGADTQY

j_call: TRBJ1-6
d_call: -
clone_size: -
v_call: TRBV19
cdr3_aa: ASSIVGLDSPLH

j_call: TRBJ1-1
d_call: -
clone_size: once
v_call: TRBV6-6
cdr3_aa: ASSYSGADTEAF

j_call: TRBJ1-4
d_call: TRBD1
clone_size: few
v_call: TRBV27
cdr3_aa: ASTDRVGEKLF

j_call: TRBJ2-5
d_call: -
clone_size: -
v_call: TRBV29-1
cdr3_aa: SVLVVETQY

j_call: TRBJ1-3
d_call: -
clone_size: -
v_call: TRBV5-1
cdr3_aa: ASSTEGGNTIY

j_call: TRBJ2-3
d_call: -
clone_size: -
v_call: TRBV13
cdr3_aa: ASSFGLAPSGTQY

j_call: TRBJ1-2
d_call: TRBD1
clone_size: -
v_call: TRBV9
cdr3_aa: ASSTLDRVGGYT

j_call: TRBJ2-1
d_call: -
clone_size: few
v_call: TRBV7-9
cdr3_aa: ASSPSDEQF

j_call: TRBJ1-5
d_call: TRBD1
clone_size: -
v_call: TRBV9
cdr3_aa: ASSVGTGFNQPQH

j_call: TRBJ1-1
d_call: -
clone_size: once
v_call: TRBV9
cdr3_aa: ASSVVGQAGAEAF

j_call: TRBJ2-7
d_call: TRBD1
clone_size: -
v_call: TRBV5-6
cdr3_aa: ASSDPGTGHYEQY

j_call: TRBJ2-1
d_call: TRBD2
clone_size: -
v_call: TRBV18
cdr3_aa: ASSELAGEGEQF

j_call: TRBJ1-2
d_call: -
clone_size: -
v_call: TRBV6-5
cdr3_aa: ASSYSGRRGYGYT

j_call: TRBJ2-2
d_call: TRBD1
clone_size: -
v_call: TRBV19
cdr3_aa: ASSPRQGRTGELF

j_call: TRBJ1-1
d_call: TRBD1
clone_size: -
v_call: TRBV4-2
cdr3_aa: ASSQGDRTLKAEAF

j_call: TRBJ1-3
d_call: -
clone_size: -
v_call: TRBV2
cdr3_aa: AARAGANTIY

j_call: TRBJ2-1
d_call: TRBD2
clone_size: -
v_call: TRBV9
cdr3_aa: ASSERGGGTSGYNEQF

j_call: TRBJ2-3
d_call: -
clone_size: -
v_call: TRBV6-5
cdr3_aa: ASSYAVSTDTQY

j_call: TRBJ2-3
d_call: TRBD2
clone_size: -
v_call: TRBV29-1
cdr3_aa: SVELAGGTQY

j_call: TRBJ1-5
d_call: -
clone_size: once
v_call: TRBV2
cdr3_aa: ASRGGGSPSRSQH

j_call: TRBJ2-3
d_call: TRBD2
clone_size: -
v_call: TRBV7-2
cdr3_aa: ASSKIAGGPITDTQY

j_call: TRBJ1-2
d_call: TRBD1
clone_size: -
v_call: TRBV14
cdr3_aa: ASSARGTGVYGYT

j_call: TRBJ1-2
d_call: TRBD1
clone_size: -
v_call: TRBV19
cdr3_aa: ASSIGGTGDSVYGYT

j_call: TRBJ2-2
d_call: TRBD1
clone_size: once
v_call: TRBV19
cdr3_aa: ASSRQGPGELF

j_call: TRBJ2-1
d_call: TRBD1
clone_size: few
v_call: TRBV2
cdr3_aa: ASRNAGGTGSYNEQF

j_call: TRBJ1-5
d_call: -
clone_size: once
v_call: TRBV6-1
cdr3_aa: ASKRAERGNQPQH

j_call: TRBJ2-1
d_call: TRBD2
clone_size: once
v_call: TRBV9
cdr3_aa: ASSGGTSRVGYNEQF

j_call: TRBJ2-5
d_call: TRBD1
clone_size: -
v_call: TRBV6-6
cdr3_aa: ASLQGSLQETQY

j_call: TRBJ2-5
d_call: -
clone_size: -
v_call: TRBV15
cdr3_aa: ATSRAPQGETQY

j_call: TRBJ1-1
d_call: -
clone_size: -
v_call: TRBV7-9
cdr3_aa: ASSLMGPNTEAF

j_call: TRBJ1-4
d_call: TRBD1
clone_size: once
v_call: TRBV7-6
cdr3_aa: ASSWTGYEKLF

j_call: TRBJ2-5
d_call: TRBD2
clone_size: -
v_call: TRBV6-1
cdr3_aa: ASRGRLAGQETQY

j_call: TRBJ1-3
d_call: -
clone_size: -
v_call: TRBV13
cdr3_aa: ASRRRVGSSGNTIY

j_call: TRBJ1-3
d_call: TRBD1
clone_size: -
v_call: TRBV5-1
cdr3_aa: ASSLRGQGFSGNTIY

j_call: TRBJ1-3
d_call: -
clone_size: -
v_call: TRBV6-1
cdr3_aa: ASSEGRRGNTIY

j_call: TRBJ1-4
d_call: -
clone_size: -
v_call: TRBV4-1
cdr3_aa: ASSQGMTGSNEKLF

j_call: TRBJ2-7
d_call: TRBD1
clone_size: -
v_call: TRBV4-1
cdr3_aa: ASSQERQVTGTGEQY

j_call: TRBJ2-1
d_call: -
clone_size: -
v_call: TRBV5-4
cdr3_aa: ASSPGLFNNEQF

j_call: TRBJ2-1
d_call: TRBD2
clone_size: few
v_call: TRBV14
cdr3_aa: ASSQRLAGGGYNEQF

j_call: TRBJ1-5
d_call: -
clone_size: -
v_call: TRBV5-5
cdr3_aa: ASSLDPGMGNQPQH

j_call: TRBJ1-2
d_call: TRBD1
clone_size: -
v_call: TRBV19
cdr3_aa: ASRAGGRGPGYT

j_call: TRBJ1-1
d_call: -
clone_size: -
v_call: TRBV29-1
cdr3_aa: SAHGGRLGRTEAF

j_call: TRBJ1-5
d_call: -
clone_size: -
v_call: TRBV6-1
cdr3_aa: ASGGLYNQPQH